This T cell receptor beta chain was recorded in a study of shared clonotypes between healthy human individuals. Method: immunoSEQ multiplex PCR; TCRdb's copy keeps in-frame clones and lacks some. The sample lists around 500,000 clones, 70% to 80% occurring once. Per germline, CDR1 MNHNS and CDR2 SASEGT. The CDR3 extends over 13 amino acids. The germline V and J ends were trimmed by 6 bases and 10 bases, with 13 bases remaining between them. Only one count was recorded for this clone. Sequencing was carried out using PBMCs. The chain links TRBV6-1 to TRBJ1-6; no clear D. The source is a woman between 40 and 50 years old in good health. Some clones in this sample may be carry-over from other donors' samples. The CDR3 here is CASRVLPESPLHF. CDR3 coding DNA: TGTGCCAGCAGGGTGCTTCCGGAATCACCCCTCCACTTT.